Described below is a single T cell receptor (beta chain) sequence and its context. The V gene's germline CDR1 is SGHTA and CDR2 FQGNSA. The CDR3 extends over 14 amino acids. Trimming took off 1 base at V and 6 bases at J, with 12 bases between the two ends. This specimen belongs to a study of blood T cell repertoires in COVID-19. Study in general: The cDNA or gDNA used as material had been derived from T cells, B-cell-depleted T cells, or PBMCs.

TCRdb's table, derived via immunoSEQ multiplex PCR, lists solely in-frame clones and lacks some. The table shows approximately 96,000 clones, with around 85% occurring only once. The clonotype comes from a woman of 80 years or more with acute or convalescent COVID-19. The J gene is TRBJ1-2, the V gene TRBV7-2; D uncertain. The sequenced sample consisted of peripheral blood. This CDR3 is CASSLDWAGNGYTF. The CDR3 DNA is TGTGCCAGCAGCTTAGATTGGGCCGGGAATGGCTACACCTTC.